This TCR beta chain was sequenced during a study of CD8 T cells in Susac syndrome. Study context: When their blood was taken, patients with Susac syndrome were therapy-naive, taking corticosteroids, or taking intravenous immunoglobulin alone.

TCR beta sequences were obtained from blood CD8+ and CD4+ T cells. RNA was extracted with the RNeasy kit, and a quantity of about 0.5 to 1 ug was reverse transcribed using random hexamers. TCR beta CDR3 was amplified by immunoSEQ covering 54 Vbeta and 13 Jbeta. From the immunoSEQ multiplex PCR reads, TCRdb called clonotypes with MiXCR, one entry per CDR3 protein. Of some 94,000 distinct CDR3 sequences listed, around 94% are singletons. CDR1 and CDR2 (germline): LNHDA, SQIVND (reference sequence). CDR3 size: 13 residues. Trimming pared 7 bases from V and 5 bases from J, leaving 13 bases between. This rearrangement joins TRBV19 to TRBJ2-3; D remains unclear. Sequenced: CD4+ T cells from PBMCs. The receptor comes from a human donor with Susac syndrome. CDR3 sequence: CASILHELDTQYF. CDR3 nucleotide sequence: TGTGCCAGTATTCTACACGAATTAGATACGCAGTATTTT.